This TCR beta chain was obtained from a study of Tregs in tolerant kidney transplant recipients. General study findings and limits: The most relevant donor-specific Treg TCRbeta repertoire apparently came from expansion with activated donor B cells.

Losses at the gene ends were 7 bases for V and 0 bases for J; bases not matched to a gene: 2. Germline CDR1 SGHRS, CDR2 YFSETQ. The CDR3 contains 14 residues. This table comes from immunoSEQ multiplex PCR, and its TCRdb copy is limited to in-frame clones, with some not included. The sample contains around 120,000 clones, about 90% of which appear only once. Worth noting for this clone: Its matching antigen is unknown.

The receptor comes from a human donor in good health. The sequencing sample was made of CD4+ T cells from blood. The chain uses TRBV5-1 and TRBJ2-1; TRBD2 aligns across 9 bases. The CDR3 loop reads CASASGVSYNEQFF. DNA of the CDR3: TGCGCCAGCGCTAGCGGGGTCTCCTACAATGAGCAGTTCTTC.